The 8 T cell receptor beta chains below come from one sample, sequenced in a study of shared clonotypes between healthy human individuals (dated by TCRdb to 2019 to 2021). The protocol used for the library was the immunoSEQ multiplex PCR assay. Imported from immuneACCESS, the table was reduced by TCRdb to in-frame sequences with V and J called. These copies leave out some clones; in studies compared against another copy, an unresolved V gene accounts for under half, and the cause of the remainder is not known. This sample has 1.4 million or so clones in its table, and approximately 98.5% of those were observed once. Together, the top ten hold roughly 0.35% of the sample. The sequenced sample was naive CD4+ T cells sorted from blood. The cell subset or site label, as the study defines it: CD45RA+ positively selected. The source is a young man in good health.

The chain has TRBV4-3 and TRBJ2-7, with unresolved D. The ends were cut back, 0 bases at V and 7 bases at J, with 13 bases in the middle. The CDR3 totals 14 residues. Looked up from germline, CDR1 is LGHNA and CDR2 is YSLEER. The CDR3 nucleotides are TGCGCCAGCAGCCAAGATCCGATGCTCGGGGAGCAGTACTTC. Translated, it gives CASSQDPMLGEQYF.

This chain connects TRBV28 to TRBJ2-6, with 11 bases matching TRBD1. The CDR3 has 18 residues. The junction had 8 bases not matched to a gene; V was cut back by 6 bases and J by 1 base. The germline gives CDR1 MDHEN, CDR2 SYDVKM. Here the CDR3 reads CASRIWTGGVSGANVLTF. The CDR3 nucleotides are TGTGCCAGCAGAATTTGGACAGGGGGCGTATCTGGGGCCAACGTCCTGACTTTC. The full variable domain, in which reference TRBV28 and TRBJ2-6 provide the parts outside the CDR3, is DVKVTQSSRYLVKRTGEKVFLECVQDMDHENMFWYRQDPGLGLRLIYFSYDVKMKEKGDIPEGYSVSREKKERFSLILESASTNQTSMYLCASRIWTGGVSGANVLTFGAGSRLTVL.

This clone occurred once. The rearrangement uses TRBV7-9 and TRBJ2-1; TRBD2 aligns across 8 bases. The CDR3 is 16 amino acids. CDR1 SEHNR and CDR2 FQNEAQ come from the germline V gene (reference sequence). J gave up 7 bases and V 4 bases, and 12 bases lay outside the gene matches. CDR3 DNA sequence: TGTGCCAGCAGCTGGATGGGAGCGGGAGTTGTGAATGAGCAGTTCTTC. Protein sequence: CASSWMGAGVVNEQFF.

The chain links TRBV28 to TRBJ1-4, with TRBD1 matching 7 bases. Unmatched junction bases numbered 9, after V lost 7 bases and J lost 7 bases. The CDR3 runs to 14 residues. Germline CDR1 and CDR2: MDHEN and SYDVKM. In nucleotides, the CDR3 is TGTGCCAGCAACCTCAGGGGGACAAGTGAAAAACTGTTTTTT. Amino acids: CASNLRGTSEKLFF.

The chain joins TRBV29-1 to TRBJ2-3; weak D call: TRBD2 (5 bases). Trimming removed 2 bases at V and 5 bases at J, with 14 bases between. Germline V gene lookup returns CDR1 SQVTM and CDR2 ANQGSEA. The CDR3 sequence is 14 residues long. The CDR3 here is CSVEWLAFGDTQYF. The CDR3 bases are TGCAGCGTTGAATGGCTAGCCTTCGGAGATACGCAGTATTTT.

This chain links TRBV9 with TRBJ2-5, with TRBD1 matching over 10 bases. This CDR3 has 15 amino acids. In germline, CDR1 is SGDLS, CDR2 YYNGEE. V lost 0 bases and J lost 4; bases outside the gene matches: 3. CDR3 sequence reads: CASSVVGQGGETQYF. CDR3 coding DNA: TGTGCCAGCAGCGTAGTAGGACAGGGGGGAGAGACCCAGTACTTC.

This chain connects TRBV5-6 to TRBJ2-7; D is unresolved. Between the trimmed V and J ends, which lost 0 bases and 6 bases, there was a span of 7 bases. The germline gives CDR1 SGHDT, CDR2 YYEEEE. The CDR3 sequence is 12 residues long. This CDR3 is CASSLATLEQYF. Here the CDR3 DNA reads TGTGCCAGCAGCTTGGCAACACTCGAGCAGTACTTC.

To note about this clone: Other DNA variants within this sample encode the same CDR3. V usage is TRBV5-4 and J usage is TRBJ2-5, with a tentative D call TRBD1 (6 bases). Between the trimmed V and J ends, which lost 3 bases and 1 base, there was a span of 10 bases. CDR3 length equals 14 residues. Germline V gene data show CDR1 as SGHNT and CDR2 as YYREEE (reference sequence). The CDR3 is CASSSQGSQETQYF. CDR3 coding DNA: TGTGCCAGCAGCTCCCAGGGGAGCCAAGAGACCCAGTACTTC.